This T cell receptor beta chain emerged from a study of blood T cell repertoires in COVID-19. Study-wide context: From the United States, Italy and Spain came samples of acute and convalescent COVID-19. In each case, the material was cDNA or gDNA derived from T cells, B-cell-depleted T cells, or PBMCs.

This clone was observed once. The CDR3 contains 15 residues. Germline V gene data show CDR1 as SEHNR and CDR2 as FQNEAQ (reference sequence). V dropped 5 bases and J dropped 2 bases, with 15 bases sitting between them. Per the authors' pipeline: Estimation of nucleated cell counts relied on the amplification of reference gene primers. Repertoires were generated with immunoSEQ multiplex PCR, while TCRdb's copy carries only in-frame clones and drops some. The D gene and trimming were derived from the DNA, and the V and J assignments and clone size from that table. The table lists approximately 350,000 clones, around 89% of them singletons, with around 1.2% in the top ten.

This chain connects TRBV7-9 to TRBJ1-1; possibly TRBD1 for D (6 bases). This sequence originates from a man between 40 and 49 years old with acute or convalescent COVID-19. The sample comprised peripheral blood. This CDR3 reads CASSSGQPYNTEAFF. The CDR3, as DNA: TGTGCCAGCAGCAGCGGACAGCCATACAACACTGAAGCTTTCTTT.